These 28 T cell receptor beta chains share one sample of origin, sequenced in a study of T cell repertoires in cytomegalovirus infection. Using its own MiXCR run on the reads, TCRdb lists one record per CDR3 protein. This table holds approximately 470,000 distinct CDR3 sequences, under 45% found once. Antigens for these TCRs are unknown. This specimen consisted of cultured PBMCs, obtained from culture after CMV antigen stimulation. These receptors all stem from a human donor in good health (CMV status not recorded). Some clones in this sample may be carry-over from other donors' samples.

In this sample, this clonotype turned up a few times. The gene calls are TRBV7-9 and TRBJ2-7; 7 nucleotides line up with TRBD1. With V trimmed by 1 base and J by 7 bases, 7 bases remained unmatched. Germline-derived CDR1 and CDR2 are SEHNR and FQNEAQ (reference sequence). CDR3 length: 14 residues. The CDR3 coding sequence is TGTGCCAGCAGCTTAGAGGACAGGAGCAAGGAGCAGTACTTC. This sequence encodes CASSLEDRSKEQYF.

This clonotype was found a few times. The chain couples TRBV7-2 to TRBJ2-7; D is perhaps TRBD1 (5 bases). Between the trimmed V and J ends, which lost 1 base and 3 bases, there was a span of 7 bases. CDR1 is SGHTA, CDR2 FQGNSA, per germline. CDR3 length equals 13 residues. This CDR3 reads CASSLGGHYEQYF. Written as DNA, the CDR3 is TGTGCCAGCAGCTTAGGGGGCCACTACGAGCAGTACTTC.

The DNA for the CDR3 is TGTGCCACCAGCCCGCCAGGTGGTCTGGGGACCTACGAGCAGTACTTC. Protein product: CATSPPGGLGTYEQYF. The J gene is TRBJ2-7, the V gene TRBV15, with D hard to call. The CDR3 is 16 amino acids. V shed 5 bases and J shed 2 bases, with 19 bases lying between them. Germline CDR1 is LNHNV and CDR2 is YYDKDF (reference sequence).

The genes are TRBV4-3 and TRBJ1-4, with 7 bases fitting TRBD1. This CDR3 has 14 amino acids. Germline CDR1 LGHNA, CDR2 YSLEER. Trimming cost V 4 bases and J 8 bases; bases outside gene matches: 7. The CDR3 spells CASSLTRQGEKLFF. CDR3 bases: TGCGCCAGCAGCCTAACCCGACAGGGCGAAAAACTGTTTTTT.

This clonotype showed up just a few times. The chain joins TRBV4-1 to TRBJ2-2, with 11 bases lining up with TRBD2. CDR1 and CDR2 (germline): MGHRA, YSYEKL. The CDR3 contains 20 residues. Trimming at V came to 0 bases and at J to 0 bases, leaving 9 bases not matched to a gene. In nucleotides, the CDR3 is TGCGCCAGCAGCCAAGAAGGGTTCGCTAGCGGGAGGCCGAACACCGGGGAGCTGTTTTTT. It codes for CASSQEGFASGRPNTGELFF.

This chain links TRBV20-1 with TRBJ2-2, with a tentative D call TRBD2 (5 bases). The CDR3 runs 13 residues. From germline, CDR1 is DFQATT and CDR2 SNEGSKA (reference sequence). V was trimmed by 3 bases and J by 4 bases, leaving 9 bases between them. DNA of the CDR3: TGCAGTGCTAGGGCTAGCCGCACCGGGGAGCTGTTTTTT. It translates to CSARASRTGELFF.

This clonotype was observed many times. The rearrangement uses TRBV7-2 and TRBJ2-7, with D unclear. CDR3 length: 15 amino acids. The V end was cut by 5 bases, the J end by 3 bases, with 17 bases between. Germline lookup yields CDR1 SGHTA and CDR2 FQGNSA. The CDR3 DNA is TGTGCCAGCAGCCAGCACTCGAGCTCTCGCTACGAGCAGTACTTC. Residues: CASSQHSSSRYEQYF.

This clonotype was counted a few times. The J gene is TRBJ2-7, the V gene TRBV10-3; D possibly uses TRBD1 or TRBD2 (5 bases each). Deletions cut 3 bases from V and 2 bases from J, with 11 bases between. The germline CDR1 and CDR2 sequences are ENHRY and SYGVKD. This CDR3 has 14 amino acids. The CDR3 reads CAISDGGTTYEQYF. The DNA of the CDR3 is TGTGCCATCAGTGACGGTGGGACCACCTACGAGCAGTACTTC.

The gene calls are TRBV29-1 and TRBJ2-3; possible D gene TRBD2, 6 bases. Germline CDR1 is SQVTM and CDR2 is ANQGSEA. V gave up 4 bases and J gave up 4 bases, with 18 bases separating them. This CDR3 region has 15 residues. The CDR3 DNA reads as TGCAGCGTTGCCGGTCGGTCGCGGGGTTCAGATACGCAGTATTTT. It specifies CSVAGRSRGSDTQYF.

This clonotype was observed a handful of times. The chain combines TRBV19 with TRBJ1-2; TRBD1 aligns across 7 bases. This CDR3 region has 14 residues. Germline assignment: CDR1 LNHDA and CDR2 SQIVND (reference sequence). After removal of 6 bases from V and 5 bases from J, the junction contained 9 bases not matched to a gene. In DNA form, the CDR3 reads TGTGCCAGTAGACCCCCCGGGACAGCGTATGGCTACACCTTC. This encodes CASRPPGTAYGYTF.

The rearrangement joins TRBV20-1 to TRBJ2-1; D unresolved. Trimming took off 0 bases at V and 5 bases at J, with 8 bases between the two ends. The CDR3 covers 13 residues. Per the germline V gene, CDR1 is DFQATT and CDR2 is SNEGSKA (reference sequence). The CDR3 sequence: CSARDLLDNEQFF. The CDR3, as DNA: TGCAGTGCTAGAGATCTCCTTGACAATGAGCAGTTCTTC.

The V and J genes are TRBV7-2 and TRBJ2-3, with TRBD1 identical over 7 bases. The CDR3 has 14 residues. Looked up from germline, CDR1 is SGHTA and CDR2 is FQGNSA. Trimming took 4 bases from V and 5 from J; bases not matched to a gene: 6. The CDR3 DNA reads TGTGCCAGCAGCTCACAGGGGATTGGAGATACGCAGTATTTT. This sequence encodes CASSSQGIGDTQYF.

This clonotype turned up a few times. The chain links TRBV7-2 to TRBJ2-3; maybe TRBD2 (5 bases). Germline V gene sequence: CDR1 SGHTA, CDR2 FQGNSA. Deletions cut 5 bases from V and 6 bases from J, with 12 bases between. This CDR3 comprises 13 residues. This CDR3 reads CASSRTADDTQYF. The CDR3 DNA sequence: TGTGCCAGCAGCCGTACAGCGGACGATACGCAGTATTTT.

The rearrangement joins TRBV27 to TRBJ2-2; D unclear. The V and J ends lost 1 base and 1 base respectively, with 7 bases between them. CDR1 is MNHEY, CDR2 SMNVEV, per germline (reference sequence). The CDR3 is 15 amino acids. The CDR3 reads CASSLFQKNTGELFF. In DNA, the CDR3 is TGTGCCAGCAGTTTATTTCAGAAGAACACCGGGGAGCTGTTTTTT.

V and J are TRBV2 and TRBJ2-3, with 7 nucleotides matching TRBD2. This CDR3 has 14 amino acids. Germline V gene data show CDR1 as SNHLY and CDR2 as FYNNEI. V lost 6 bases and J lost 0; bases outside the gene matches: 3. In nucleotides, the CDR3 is TGTGCCAGCAGGGCGGGGGAAAGCACAGATACGCAGTATTTT. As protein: CASRAGESTDTQYF.

In DNA form, the CDR3 reads TGTGCCAGCAGCGTCCACGACAGGTCCCAAGAGACCCAGTACTTC. It is translated as CASSVHDRSQETQYF. This chain connects TRBV7-8 to TRBJ2-5; D is perhaps TRBD1 (6 bases). The CDR3 is 15 residues long. Trimming took off 5 bases at V and 1 base at J, with 14 bases between the two ends. Germline V gene lookup returns CDR1 SGHVS and CDR2 FQNEAQ.

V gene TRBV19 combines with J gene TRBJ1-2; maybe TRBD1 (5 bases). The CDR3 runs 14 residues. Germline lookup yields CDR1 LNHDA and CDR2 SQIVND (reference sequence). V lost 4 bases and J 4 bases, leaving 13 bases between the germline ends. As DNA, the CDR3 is TGTGCCAGTAGTAAAAGGCCAGGGCCCTATGGCTACACCTTC. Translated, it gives CASSKRPGPYGYTF.

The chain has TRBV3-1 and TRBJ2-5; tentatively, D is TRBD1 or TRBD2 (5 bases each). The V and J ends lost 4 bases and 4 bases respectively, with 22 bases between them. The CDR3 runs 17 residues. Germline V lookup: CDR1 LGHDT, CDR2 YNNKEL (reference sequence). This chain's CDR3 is CASSPQVRGRIRETQYF. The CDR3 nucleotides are TGTGCCAGCAGCCCCCAGGTGAGGGGCCGGATTAGAGAGACCCAGTACTTC.

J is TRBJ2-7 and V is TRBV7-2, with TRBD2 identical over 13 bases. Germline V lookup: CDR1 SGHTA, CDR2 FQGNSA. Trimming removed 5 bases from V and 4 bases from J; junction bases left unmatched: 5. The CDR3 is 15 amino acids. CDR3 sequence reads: CASSPPGLAGYEQYF. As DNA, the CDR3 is TGTGCCAGCAGCCCTCCGGGACTAGCGGGATACGAGCAGTACTTC.

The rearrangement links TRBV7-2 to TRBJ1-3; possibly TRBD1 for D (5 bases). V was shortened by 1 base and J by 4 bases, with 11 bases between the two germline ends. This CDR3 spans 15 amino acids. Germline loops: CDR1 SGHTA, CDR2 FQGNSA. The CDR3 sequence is CASSLDGAGGNTIYF. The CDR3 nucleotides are TGTGCCAGCAGCTTAGACGGGGCGGGCGGAAACACCATATATTTT.

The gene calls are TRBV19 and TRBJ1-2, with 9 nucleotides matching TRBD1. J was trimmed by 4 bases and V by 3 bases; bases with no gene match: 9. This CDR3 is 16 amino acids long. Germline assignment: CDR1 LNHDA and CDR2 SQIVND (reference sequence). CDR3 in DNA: TGTGCCAGTAGTATCCGGACAGGGGCTTTTGGCTATGGCTACACCTTC. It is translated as CASSIRTGAFGYGYTF.

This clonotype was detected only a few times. The CDR3 spells CASSALRGLNEQYF. DNA of the CDR3: TGTGCCAGCAGCGCTCTTCGGGGGCTAAACGAGCAGTACTTC. V is TRBV2 and J is TRBJ2-7; possibly TRBD1 or TRBD2 for D (6 bases each). V was pared by 6 bases and J by 5 bases, with 17 bases between. CDR1 is SNHLY and CDR2 is FYNNEI in the germline V gene. The CDR3 spans 14 residues.

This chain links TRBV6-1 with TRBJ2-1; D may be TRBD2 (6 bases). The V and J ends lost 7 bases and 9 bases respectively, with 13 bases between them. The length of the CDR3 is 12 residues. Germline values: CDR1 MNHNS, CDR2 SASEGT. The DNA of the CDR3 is TGTGCCAGCATCTCGCAGGGAGGTGAGCAGTTCTTC. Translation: CASISQGGEQFF.

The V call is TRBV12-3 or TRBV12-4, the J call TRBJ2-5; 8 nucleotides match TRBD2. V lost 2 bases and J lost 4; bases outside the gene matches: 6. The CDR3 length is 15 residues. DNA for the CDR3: TGTGCCAGCAGTTTAATCCGGGGGGGCGGAGAGACCCAGTACTTC. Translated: CASSLIRGGGETQYF.

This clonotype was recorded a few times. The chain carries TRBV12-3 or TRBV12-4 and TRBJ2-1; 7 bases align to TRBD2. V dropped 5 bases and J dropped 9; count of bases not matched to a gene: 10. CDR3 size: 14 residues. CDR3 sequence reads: CASSERDPSGEQFF. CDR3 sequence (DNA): TGTGCCAGCAGTGAGCGGGACCCCTCGGGTGAGCAGTTCTTC.

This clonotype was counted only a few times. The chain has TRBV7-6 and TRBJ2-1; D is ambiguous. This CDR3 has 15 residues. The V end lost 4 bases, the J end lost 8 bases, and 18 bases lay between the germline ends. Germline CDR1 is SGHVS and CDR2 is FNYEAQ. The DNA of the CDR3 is TGTGCCAGCAGCTCCAGGCGGACCAGGTTCTATGAGCAGTTCTTC. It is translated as CASSSRRTRFYEQFF.

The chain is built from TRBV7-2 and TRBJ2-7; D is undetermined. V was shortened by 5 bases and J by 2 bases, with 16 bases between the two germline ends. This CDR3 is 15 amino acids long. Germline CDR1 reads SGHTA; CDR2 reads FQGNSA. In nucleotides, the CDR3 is TGTGCCAGCAGCCCCCCCGGCTTGACGCCCTACGAGCAGTACTTC. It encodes CASSPPGLTPYEQYF.

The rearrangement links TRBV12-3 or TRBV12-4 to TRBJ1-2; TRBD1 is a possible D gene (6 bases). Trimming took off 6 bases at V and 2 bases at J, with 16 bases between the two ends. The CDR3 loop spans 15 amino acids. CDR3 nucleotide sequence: TGTGCCAGCAGCCCCCGCGGGGGCTCCAACTATGGCTACACCTTC. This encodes CASSPRGGSNYGYTF.